Listed below are T cell receptor beta chains from one sample, sequenced in a study of Graves' ophthalmopathy and Graves' hyperthyroidism. MiXCR, run by TCRdb on the multiplex PCR reads, gives a single entry per CDR3 protein. This sample has 150,000 to 200,000 distinct CDR3 sequences, with approximately 38% found just once. Material for sequencing was peripheral blood. The receptor source for this set is a woman in her thirties or forties with Graves' ophthalmopathy. CDR3s include the opening cysteine and the closing phenylalanine or tryptophan. A D gene is named only where the DNA matches it firmly. A row's size may be missing; if present it is once, few, many or a size class.

V: TRBV28; J: TRBJ1-2; D: -; size: many; CDR3: CASSLGTLGPYGYTF; DNA: TGTGCCAGCAGTTTAGGCACCCTAGGACCCTATGGCTACACCTTC
V: TRBV11-2; J: TRBJ1-1; D: -; size: -; CDR3: CASSLEEGSHTEAFF; DNA: TGTGCCAGCAGCTTAGAGGAGGGTAGTCACACTGAAGCTTTCTTT
V: TRBV2; J: TRBJ1-1; D: TRBD1; size: many; CDR3: CASTGQGARVPMNTEAFF; DNA: TGTGCCAGCACGGGACAGGGGGCCCGGGTTCCTATGAACACTGAAGCTTTCTTT
V: TRBV7-2; J: TRBJ2-5; D: TRBD2; size: many; CDR3: CASSASGGARETQYF; DNA: TGTGCCAGCAGCGCCAGCGGGGGCGCAAGGGAGACCCAGTACTTC
V: TRBV6-1; J: TRBJ1-1; D: TRBD1; size: -; CDR3: CASSEIFGTGPNTEAFF; DNA: TGTGCCAGCAGTGAAATCTTTGGGACAGGGCCGAACACTGAAGCTTTCTTT
V: TRBV6-1; J: TRBJ2-7; D: TRBD1; size: -; CDR3: CASQTDRVSYEQYF; DNA: TGTGCCAGCCAAACCGACAGGGTCTCCTACGAGCAGTACTTC
V: TRBV10-3; J: TRBJ1-2; D: -; size: many; CDR3: CAISESRQRVSAGYTF; DNA: TGTGCCATCAGTGAGTCTAGACAGCGGGTTTCGGCTGGCTACACCTTC
V: TRBV6-1; J: TRBJ2-7; D: TRBD2; size: -; CDR3: CASSELQPGGEQYF; DNA: TGTGCCAGCAGTGAACTACAGCCGGGGGGCGAGCAGTACTTC
V: TRBV19; J: TRBJ1-5; D: -; size: many; CDR3: CASSIGGSNQPQHF; DNA: TGTGCCAGTAGTATAGGAGGAAGCAATCAGCCCCAGCATTTT
V: TRBV12-5; J: TRBJ1-2; D: -; size: many; CDR3: CASGFAERYTF; DNA: TGTGCTAGTGGTTTCGCTGAACGCTACACCTTC
V: TRBV11-2; J: TRBJ2-7; D: -; size: -; CDR3: CASSELGTGNEQYF; DNA: TGTGCCAGCAGTGAATTGGGAACAGGAAACGAGCAGTACTTC
V: TRBV24-1; J: TRBJ2-4; D: -; size: many; CDR3: CATSDPGTENIQYF; DNA: TGCGCCACCAGTGACCCCGGGACCGAAAACATTCAGTACTTC
V: TRBV6-2/TRBV6-3; J: TRBJ2-7; D: -; size: few; CDR3: CASGPDWGAGEQYF; DNA: TGTGCCAGCGGCCCCGACTGGGGGGCAGGCGAGCAGTACTTC
V: TRBV7-3; J: TRBJ2-5; D: -; size: many; CDR3: CASSPIPLETQYF; DNA: TGTGCCAGCAGCCCCATCCCCCTGGAGACCCAGTACTTC
V: TRBV5-1; J: TRBJ2-7; D: TRBD1; size: many; CDR3: CASSVSGQGPEQYF; DNA: TGCGCCAGCAGTGTTTCGGGACAGGGGCCCGAGCAGTACTTC
V: TRBV20-1; J: TRBJ1-2; D: -; size: -; CDR3: CSAYPGKEGYTF; DNA: TGCAGTGCCTACCCAGGGAAGGAGGGCTACACCTTC
V: TRBV28; J: TRBJ2-7; D: -; size: many; CDR3: CASSLFGGFSEQYF; DNA: TGTGCCAGCAGTCTATTTGGGGGTTTCTCCGAGCAGTACTTC